The next 17 T cell receptor beta chains were all read from a single sample in a study of molecular identifiers for immune sequencing clone quantification. TCRdb fed the PCR reads into MiXCR, producing one record per CDR3 protein. The sample holds about 40,000 distinct CDR3 sequences; 20% to 25% are singletons and the top ten take more than 0.75%. What was sequenced was naive CD8+ T cells from blood, with Jurkat cell RNA spiked in. Subset here: FACS-sorted CD8+CD4-CCR7+CD45RA+ naive T cells. The receptor source for this set is a human donor in good health. Some libraries in this study had Jurkat cell RNA spiked in.

A remark on this clonotype: A read error may explain this, as a much larger clone is one base away. The J gene is TRBJ2-1, the V gene TRBV14, with D perhaps TRBD2 (6 bases). Per germline, CDR1 SGHDN and CDR2 FVKESK. The CDR3 length is 18 residues. CDR3 coding DNA: TGTACCAGCAGCCAAGTCACCCTCCCCGGGAGTCGCTACAATGAGCAGTTCTTC. As protein: CTSSQVTLPGSRYNEQFF.

This clonotype was observed at least ten times. This sequence joins TRBV5-1 and TRBJ2-5; D is possibly TRBD2 (5 bases). Between the trimmed V and J ends, which lost 4 bases and 5 bases, there was a span of 12 bases. The germline V gene encodes CDR1 SGHRS and CDR2 YFSETQ. CDR3 size: 13 residues. The CDR3 region is CASSLTDWETQYF. The CDR3 DNA follows: TGCGCCAGCAGCCTAACGGACTGGGAGACCCAGTACTTC.

The J gene is TRBJ2-3, the V gene TRBV4-1; D might be TRBD1 (5 bases). From germline, CDR1 is MGHRA and CDR2 YSYEKL. The CDR3 covers 15 residues. With 0 bases removed from V and 1 base from J, the gap between germline ends came to 8 bases. CDR3 region: CASSQEGRGTDTQYF. CDR3 nucleotides: TGCGCCAGCAGCCAAGAGGGCAGGGGCACAGATACGCAGTATTTT.

Concerning this clonotype itself: This may be a read error: a much more frequent sequence differs by one nucleotide. The rearrangement links TRBV5-1 to TRBJ1-1; D not resolved. This CDR3 is 14 amino acids long. Germline V gene data show CDR1 as SGHRS and CDR2 as YFSETQ. The CDR3 loop is CASSLLAMNTETFF. Here the CDR3 DNA reads TGCGCCAGCAGCTTGTTGGCCATGAACACTGAAACTTTCTTT.

This clonotype was counted ten times or more. This sequence joins TRBV6-5 and TRBJ2-7; D may be TRBD1 or TRBD2 (6 bases each). This CDR3 is 15 amino acids long. V lost 6 bases, J lost 4 bases, and 19 bases lay in between. CDR1 is MNHEY and CDR2 is SVGAGI in the germline V gene. This chain's CDR3 is CASRVEGGQGYEQYF. Here the CDR3 DNA reads TGTGCCAGCAGAGTGGAGGGGGGACAAGGATACGAGCAGTACTTC.

The CDR3 DNA reads TGTGCCAGCAGCCAGGAGACGTACAATGAGCAGTTCTTC. This translates into CASSQETYNEQFF. This rearrangement joins TRBV3-1 to TRBJ2-1; no reliable D call. The CDR3 has 13 residues. Trimming pared 3 bases from V and 4 bases from J, leaving 7 bases between. Germline V gene data show CDR1 as LGHDT and CDR2 as YNNKEL (reference sequence).

Only one count was recorded for this clonotype. Possible read error: a much larger clone is one base away. The rearrangement joins TRBV4-3 to TRBJ2-1; weak D call: TRBD2 (6 bases). Germline V lookup: CDR1 LGHNA, CDR2 YSLEER. This CDR3 is 15 amino acids long. DNA of the CDR3: TGCGCCAGCAGCCAAGCGGGAGCCACCTACAATGAGCAGATCTTC. It is translated as CASSQAGATYNEQIF.

In its sample, this clonotype was seen many times. V and J are TRBV11-2 and TRBJ2-3; possibly TRBD1 or TRBD2 for D (5 bases each). Germline V gene lookup returns CDR1 SGHAT and CDR2 FQNNGV. The V and J ends lost 5 bases and 2 bases respectively, with 17 bases between them. The CDR3 is made up of 16 amino acids. The CDR3 spells CASSPGGSAITDTQYF. For the CDR3, the DNA is TGTGCCAGCAGCCCTGGGGGTTCCGCTATCACAGATACGCAGTATTTT.

On this clonotype: One base away lies a much larger clone, so this may be a sequencing read error. This sequence joins TRBV5-3 and TRBJ1-4; no firm D call. TRBV5-3 falls under the ORF class, with uncertain function. The CDR3 length is 14 residues. The CDR3 here is CASSLGSRFEKLFF. For the CDR3, the DNA is TGTGCCAGCAGCTTGGGCAGCCGGTTTGAAAAACTGTTTTTT.

The V gene is TRBV27, the J gene TRBJ2-7; a weak D match, TRBD1 (6 bases). The CDR3 is 14 residues long. Germline V gene data show CDR1 as MNHEY and CDR2 as SMNVEV (reference sequence). The ends were cut back, 2 bases at V and 5 bases at J, with 13 bases in the middle. DNA for the CDR3: TGTGCCAGCAGTTTACTGCCCCAGGGGAACGAGCAGTACTTC. This codes for CASSLLPQGNEQYF.

At least ten counts were recorded for this clonotype. This chain joins TRBV4-3 and TRBJ2-7; the match to TRBD1 covers 9 bases. Germline CDR1 LGHNA, CDR2 YSLEER. With V trimmed by 2 bases and J by 3 bases, 2 bases remained unmatched. The CDR3 consists of 14 residues. CDR3 bases: TGCGCCAGCAGCCAAACAGGGGGCGGCTACGAGCAGTACTTC. Translation gives CASSQTGGGYEQYF.

The table lists this clonotype with many counts. This chain joins TRBV4-1 and TRBJ1-5; D gene uncertain. Germline V gene lookup returns CDR1 MGHRA and CDR2 YSYEKL. V was pared by 0 bases and J by 11 bases, with 17 bases between. The CDR3 contains 15 residues. CDR3 loop: CASSQDQVEAATQHF. CDR3 in DNA: TGCGCCAGCAGCCAAGATCAGGTCGAGGCCGCTACCCAGCATTTT.

This clonotype was counted ten times or more. This sequence joins TRBV27 and TRBJ2-2; 7 bases align to TRBD2. Germline CDR1 reads MNHEY; CDR2 reads SMNVEV (reference sequence). V was pared by 5 bases and J by 1 base, with 1 base of the junction left unmatched. The CDR3 is 14 amino acids. The DNA for the CDR3 is TGTGCCAGCAGTAGCGGGATGAACACCGGGGAGCTGTTTTTT. Amino acids: CASSSGMNTGELFF.

This clonotype was picked up many times. V usage is TRBV20-1 and J usage is TRBJ2-3, with 7 nucleotides matching TRBD2. Trimming cost V 2 bases and J 0 bases; bases outside gene matches: 5. Germline CDR1 is DFQATT and CDR2 is SNEGSKA (reference sequence). The CDR3 runs 15 residues. The CDR3: CSARWASGSTDTQYF. CDR3 DNA: TGCAGTGCTAGATGGGCTAGCGGAAGCACAGATACGCAGTATTTT.

A remark on this clonotype: One end of the junction is discordant with germline, which a read error may explain. This chain uses TRBV7-7 with TRBJ1-3; no reliable D call. Germline V gene lookup returns CDR1 SSHAT and CDR2 FNYEAQ (reference sequence). The CDR3 totals 15 residues. The CDR3, as DNA: TGTGCCAGCAGCCCAGGAGGAATCTCTGGCCCCCCCATATCTTTT. Its translation: CASSPGGISGPPISF.

In regard to this clonotype: Given a much more abundant clone one base away, this may be a read error. The chain carries TRBV6-5 and TRBJ2-1, with 9 bases fitting TRBD2. From germline, CDR1 is MNHEY and CDR2 SVGAGI. The CDR3 runs 13 residues. The CDR3 region is CASSGTSWNEQLF. The CDR3, as DNA: TGTGCCAGCAGCGGGACTAGCTGGAATGAGCAGCTCTTC.

As for this clonotype: An end of the junction does not agree with germline; a read error may underlie this. This chain uses TRBV13 with TRBJ2-5; 7 nucleotides line up with TRBD1. Germline CDR1 and CDR2: PRHDT and FYEKMQ (reference sequence). This CDR3 region has 11 residues. CDR3 coding DNA: TGTGCCAGCAGTCAAGACAGGGTGCTCTTCTTC. As protein: CASSQDRVLFF.